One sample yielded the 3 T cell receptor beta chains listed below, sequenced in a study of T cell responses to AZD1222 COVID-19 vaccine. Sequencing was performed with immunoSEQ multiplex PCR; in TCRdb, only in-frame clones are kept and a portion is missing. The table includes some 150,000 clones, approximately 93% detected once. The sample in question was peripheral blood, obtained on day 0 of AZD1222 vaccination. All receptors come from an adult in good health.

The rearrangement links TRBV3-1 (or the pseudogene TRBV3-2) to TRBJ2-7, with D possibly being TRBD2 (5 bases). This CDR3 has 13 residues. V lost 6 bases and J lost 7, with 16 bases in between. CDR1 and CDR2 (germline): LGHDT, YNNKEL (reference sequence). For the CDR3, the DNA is TGTGCCAGCAGTCTAGGACGAGGGCGGGAGCAGTACTTC. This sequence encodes CASSLGRGREQYF.

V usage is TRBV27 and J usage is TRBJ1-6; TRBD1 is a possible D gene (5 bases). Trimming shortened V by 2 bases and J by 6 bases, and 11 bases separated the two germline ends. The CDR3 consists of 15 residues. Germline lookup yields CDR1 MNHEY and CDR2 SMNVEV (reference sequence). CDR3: CASSLMQGGNSPLHF. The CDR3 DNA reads TGTGCCAGCAGTTTAATGCAGGGCGGTAATTCACCCCTCCACTTT.

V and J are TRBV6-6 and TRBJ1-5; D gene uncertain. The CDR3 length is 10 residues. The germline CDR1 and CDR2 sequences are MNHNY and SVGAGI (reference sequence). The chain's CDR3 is CVAGNQPQHF. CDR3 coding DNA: TGTGTCGCGGGCAATCAGCCCCAGCATTTT.